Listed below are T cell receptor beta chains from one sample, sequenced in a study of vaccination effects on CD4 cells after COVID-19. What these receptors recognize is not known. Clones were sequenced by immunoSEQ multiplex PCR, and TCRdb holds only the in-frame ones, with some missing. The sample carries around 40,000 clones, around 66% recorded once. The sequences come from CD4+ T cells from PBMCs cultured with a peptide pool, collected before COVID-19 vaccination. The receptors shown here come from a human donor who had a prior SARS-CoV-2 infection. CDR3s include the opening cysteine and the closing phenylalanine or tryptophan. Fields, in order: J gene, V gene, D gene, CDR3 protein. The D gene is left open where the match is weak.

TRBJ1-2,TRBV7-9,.,CASSLDSNGGYTF
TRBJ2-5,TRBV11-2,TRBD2,CASSPGRVAQETQYF
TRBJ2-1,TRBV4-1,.,CASSQDGRYSYNEQFF
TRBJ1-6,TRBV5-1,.,CASSLVSRGGVGSPLHF
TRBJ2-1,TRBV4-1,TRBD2,CASSQVLAGGRGEQFF
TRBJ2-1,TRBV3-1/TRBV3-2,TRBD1,CASSQKAGTGINEQFF
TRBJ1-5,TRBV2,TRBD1,CASGQEHSNQPQHF
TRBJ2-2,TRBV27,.,CASGRLNAGELFF
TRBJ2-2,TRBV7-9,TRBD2,CASSRQILAGVDGELFF
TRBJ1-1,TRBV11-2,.,CASSLLPPDRDKAFF
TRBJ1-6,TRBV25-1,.,CASSSQAGLLINSPLHF
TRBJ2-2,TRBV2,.,CASSGRITNTGELFF
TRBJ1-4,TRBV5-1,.,CASSYGSNEKLFF
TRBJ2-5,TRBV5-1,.,CASREVGAETQYF
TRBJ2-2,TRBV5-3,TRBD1,CARSFWDSREPRELFF
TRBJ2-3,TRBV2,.,CASAKSLPTDTQYF
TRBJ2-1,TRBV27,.,CASSSLGLYNEQFF
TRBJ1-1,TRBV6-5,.,CASSFFLGIGDTEAFF
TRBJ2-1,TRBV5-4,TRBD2,CASSSRAMSGGGNEQFF
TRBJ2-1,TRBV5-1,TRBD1,CASSLRQGAGEQFF
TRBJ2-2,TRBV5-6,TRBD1,CASSLRQGVAGELFF
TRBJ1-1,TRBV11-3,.,CASSLVGPAEAFF
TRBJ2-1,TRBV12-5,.,CASGLHPRPRDEQFF
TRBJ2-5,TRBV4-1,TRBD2,CASSAGGLQETQYF
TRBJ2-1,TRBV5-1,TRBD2,CASSSNPQGTSGQFF
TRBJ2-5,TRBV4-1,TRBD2,CASSHPPSGSRRETQYF
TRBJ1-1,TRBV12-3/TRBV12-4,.,CASSSIHTEAFF